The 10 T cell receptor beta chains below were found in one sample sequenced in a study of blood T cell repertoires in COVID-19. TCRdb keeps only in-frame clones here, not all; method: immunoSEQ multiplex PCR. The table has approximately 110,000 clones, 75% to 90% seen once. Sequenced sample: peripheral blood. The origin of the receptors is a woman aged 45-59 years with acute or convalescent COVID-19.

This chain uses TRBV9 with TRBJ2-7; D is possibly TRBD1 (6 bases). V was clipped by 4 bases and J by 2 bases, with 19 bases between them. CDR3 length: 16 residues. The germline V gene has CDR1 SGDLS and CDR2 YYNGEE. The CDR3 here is CASSPGRGTPAYEQYF. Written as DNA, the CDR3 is TGTGCCAGCAGCCCCGGAAGGGGGACACCCGCCTACGAGCAGTACTTC.

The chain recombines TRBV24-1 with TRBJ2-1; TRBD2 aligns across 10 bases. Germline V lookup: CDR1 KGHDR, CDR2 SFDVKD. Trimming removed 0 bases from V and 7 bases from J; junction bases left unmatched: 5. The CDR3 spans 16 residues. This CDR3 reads CATSDLEGLARNEQFF. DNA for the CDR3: TGTGCCACCAGTGATTTGGAGGGACTAGCGAGGAATGAGCAGTTCTTC.

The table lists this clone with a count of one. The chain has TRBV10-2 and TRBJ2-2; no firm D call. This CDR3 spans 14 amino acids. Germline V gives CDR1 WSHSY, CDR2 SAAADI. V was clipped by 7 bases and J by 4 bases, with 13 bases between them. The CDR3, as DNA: TGCGCCAGCATCGCGGCGACGGCCACCGGGGAGCTGTTTTTT. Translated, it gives CASIAATATGELFF.

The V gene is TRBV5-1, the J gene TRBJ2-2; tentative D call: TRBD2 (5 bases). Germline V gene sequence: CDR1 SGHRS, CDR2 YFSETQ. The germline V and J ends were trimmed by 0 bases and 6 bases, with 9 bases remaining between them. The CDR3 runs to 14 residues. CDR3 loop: CASSLATGSGELFF. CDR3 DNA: TGCGCCAGCAGCTTGGCCACGGGGTCCGGGGAGCTGTTTTTT. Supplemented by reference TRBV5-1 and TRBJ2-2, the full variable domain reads KAGVTQTPRYLIKTRGQQVTLSCSPISGHRSVSWYQQTPGQGLQFLFEYFSETQRNKGNFPGRFSGRQFSNSRSEMNVSTLELGDSALYLCASSLATGSGELFFGEGSRLTVL.

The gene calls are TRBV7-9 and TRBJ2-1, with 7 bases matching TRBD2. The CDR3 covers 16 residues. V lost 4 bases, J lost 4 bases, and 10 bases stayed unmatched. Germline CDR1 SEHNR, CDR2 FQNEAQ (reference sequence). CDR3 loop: CASSWRAGFLYNEQFF. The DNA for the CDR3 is TGTGCCAGCAGCTGGAGAGCGGGATTCCTTTACAATGAGCAGTTCTTC.

The CDR3: CATSAGVGTEAFF. Here the CDR3 DNA reads TGTGCCACCTCGGCGGGGGTCGGCACTGAAGCTTTCTTT. The V call is TRBV6-5, the J call TRBJ1-1, with D perhaps TRBD1 (5 bases). The V gene's germline CDR1 is MNHEY and CDR2 SVGAGI. This CDR3 comprises 13 residues. V was shortened by 10 bases and J by 4 bases, with 16 bases between the two germline ends.

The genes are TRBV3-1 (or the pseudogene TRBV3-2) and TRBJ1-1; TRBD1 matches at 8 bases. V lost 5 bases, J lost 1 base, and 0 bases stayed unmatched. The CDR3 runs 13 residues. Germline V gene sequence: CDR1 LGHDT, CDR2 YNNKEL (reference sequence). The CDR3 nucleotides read TGTGCCAGCAGCGGACAGGGGAACACTGAAGCTTTCTTT. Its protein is CASSGQGNTEAFF.

CDR3 amino acids: CASSLTGNSPLHF. The DNA of the CDR3 is TGTGCCAGCAGCTTGACGGGGAATTCACCCCTCCACTTT. The chain employs TRBV7-3 and TRBJ1-6; D call uncertain. Trimming took off 3 bases at V and 7 bases at J, with 7 bases between the two ends. CDR1 and CDR2 from the germline V gene are SGHTA and FQGTGA. The CDR3 loop spans 13 amino acids.

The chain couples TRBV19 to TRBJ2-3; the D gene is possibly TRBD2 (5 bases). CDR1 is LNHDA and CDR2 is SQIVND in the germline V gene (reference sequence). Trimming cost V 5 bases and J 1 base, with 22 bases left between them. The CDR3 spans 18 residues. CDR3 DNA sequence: TGTGCCAGTAGTTTTCAAGCTCGAGGGTTAGCTGGCACAGATACGCAGTATTTT. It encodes CASSFQARGLAGTDTQYF.

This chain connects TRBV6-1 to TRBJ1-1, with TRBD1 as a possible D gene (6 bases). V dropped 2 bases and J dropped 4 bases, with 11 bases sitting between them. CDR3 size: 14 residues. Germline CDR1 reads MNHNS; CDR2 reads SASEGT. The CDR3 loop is CASSERSRGTEAFF. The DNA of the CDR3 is TGTGCCAGCAGTGAACGGTCCAGGGGCACTGAAGCTTTCTTT.